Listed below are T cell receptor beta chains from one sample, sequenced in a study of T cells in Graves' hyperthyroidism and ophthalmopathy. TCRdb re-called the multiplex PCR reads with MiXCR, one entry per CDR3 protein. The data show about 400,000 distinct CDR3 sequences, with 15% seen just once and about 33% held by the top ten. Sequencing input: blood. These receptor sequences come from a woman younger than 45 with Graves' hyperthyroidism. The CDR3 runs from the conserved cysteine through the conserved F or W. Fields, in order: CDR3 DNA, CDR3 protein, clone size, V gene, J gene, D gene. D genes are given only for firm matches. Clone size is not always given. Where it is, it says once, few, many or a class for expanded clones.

cdr3_nt: TGCGCCAGCAGCTTGGCCGCGACTAGCGGTTATGCTTACGAGCAGTACTTC; cdr3_aa: CASSLAATSGYAYEQYF; clone_size: once; v_call: TRBV5-1; j_call: TRBJ2-7; d_call: TRBD2
cdr3_nt: TGTGCCAGCAGCTTGGAGCTAGTGGTAACCACAGATACGCAGTATTTT; cdr3_aa: CASSLELVVTTDTQYF; clone_size: -; v_call: TRBV5-8; j_call: TRBJ2-3; d_call: -
cdr3_nt: TGTGCCAGCAGCCCTCAGTTAGGCACCTACGAGCAGTACTTC; cdr3_aa: CASSPQLGTYEQYF; clone_size: few; v_call: TRBV3-1; j_call: TRBJ2-7; d_call: -
cdr3_nt: TGTGCCAGCAGTTCCCCGACTAGCGGGAGATCCACCGGGGAGCTGTTTTTT; cdr3_aa: CASSSPTSGRSTGELFF; clone_size: -; v_call: TRBV28; j_call: TRBJ2-2; d_call: TRBD2
cdr3_nt: TGTGCCAGCTCACCAATGGACAGCACGAACACCGGGGAGCTGTTTTTT; cdr3_aa: CASSPMDSTNTGELFF; clone_size: many; v_call: TRBV18; j_call: TRBJ2-2; d_call: -
cdr3_nt: TGTGCCAGCAGCCGCAAAGGACAGGGGGACACCGGGGAGCTGTTTTTT; cdr3_aa: CASSRKGQGDTGELFF; clone_size: -; v_call: TRBV6-1; j_call: TRBJ2-2; d_call: TRBD1
cdr3_nt: TGTGCCAGCAGCACCACCAGGGGAGGGGTTAGCAATCAGCCCCAGCATTTT; cdr3_aa: CASSTTRGGVSNQPQHF; clone_size: many; v_call: TRBV28; j_call: TRBJ1-5; d_call: -
cdr3_nt: TGTGCCAGCAGTGGTTCCCGGGACACCAACACCGGGGAGCTGTTTTTT; cdr3_aa: CASSGSRDTNTGELFF; clone_size: few; v_call: TRBV25-1; j_call: TRBJ2-2; d_call: -
cdr3_nt: TGTGCCTGGGGGACAGGTCTGAACACTGAAGCTTTCTTT; cdr3_aa: CAWGTGLNTEAFF; clone_size: many; v_call: TRBV30; j_call: TRBJ1-1; d_call: TRBD1
cdr3_nt: TGCAGCGTTGGAACGACTGAAGCTTTCTTT; cdr3_aa: CSVGTTEAFF; clone_size: many; v_call: TRBV29-1; j_call: TRBJ1-1; d_call: -
cdr3_nt: TGCAGTGCTAGGGTTAGTGATCCCTCCTCCTACAATGAGCAGTTCTTC; cdr3_aa: CSARVSDPSSYNEQFF; clone_size: -; v_call: TRBV20-1; j_call: TRBJ2-1; d_call: -
cdr3_nt: TGTGCCTGGAGTTTCACAAGGAGTGAAAAACTGTTTTTT; cdr3_aa: CAWSFTRSEKLFF; clone_size: many; v_call: TRBV30; j_call: TRBJ1-4; d_call: -
cdr3_nt: TGTGCCAGCAGTTTAGTGGGGACACCCTACGAGCAGTACTTC; cdr3_aa: CASSLVGTPYEQYF; clone_size: many; v_call: TRBV12-3/TRBV12-4; j_call: TRBJ2-7; d_call: -
cdr3_nt: TGCAGCGCCGACACAGGGGGGAACACCATATATTTT; cdr3_aa: CSADTGGNTIYF; clone_size: few; v_call: TRBV29-1; j_call: TRBJ1-3; d_call: TRBD1
cdr3_nt: TGTGCCAGCAGTCTACAGGGATTCTCTAACTATGGCTACACCTTC; cdr3_aa: CASSLQGFSNYGYTF; clone_size: many; v_call: TRBV6-1; j_call: TRBJ1-2; d_call: -
cdr3_nt: TGCAGTGCTAGTCCCTTCCACTTT; cdr3_aa: CSASPFHF; clone_size: many; v_call: TRBV20-1; j_call: TRBJ1-6; d_call: -
cdr3_nt: TGCAGTGCAAAAAGCGGACTAGCGGAGATGGGGGGTGACAATGAGCAGTTCTTC; cdr3_aa: CSAKSGLAEMGGDNEQFF; clone_size: -; v_call: TRBV20-1; j_call: TRBJ2-1; d_call: TRBD2
cdr3_nt: TGTGCCAGCTCACCAAATATACAGGGTTATTCACCGACCGGCTACACCTTC; cdr3_aa: CASSPNIQGYSPTGYTF; clone_size: many; v_call: TRBV18; j_call: TRBJ1-2; d_call: -
cdr3_nt: TGTGCCAGCAGTCCTGGACTAGCTGTCACAGATACGCAGTATTTT; cdr3_aa: CASSPGLAVTDTQYF; clone_size: many; v_call: TRBV28; j_call: TRBJ2-3; d_call: TRBD2
cdr3_nt: TGTGCCACCGGAACGGGACTCACGATGATCGGAGCTTTCTTT; cdr3_aa: CATGTGLTMIGAFF; clone_size: -; v_call: TRBV24-1; j_call: TRBJ1-1; d_call: -
cdr3_nt: TGTGCCAGCATTGGGGGACTAGTCGCGGAGACCCAGTACTTC; cdr3_aa: CASIGGLVAETQYF; clone_size: few; v_call: TRBV2; j_call: TRBJ2-5; d_call: TRBD2
cdr3_nt: TGTGCCAGCTCTCCGGGGATCTACGAGCAGTACTTC; cdr3_aa: CASSPGIYEQYF; clone_size: many; v_call: TRBV18; j_call: TRBJ2-7; d_call: -
cdr3_nt: TGTGCCAGCAGCCAAGACCGGGACACCGCTTGGGGCTACACCTTC; cdr3_aa: CASSQDRDTAWGYTF; clone_size: -; v_call: TRBV4-2; j_call: TRBJ1-2; d_call: -
cdr3_nt: TGCAGTGCAATGCGGGACGGGTCCTACGAGCAGTACTTC; cdr3_aa: CSAMRDGSYEQYF; clone_size: many; v_call: TRBV20-1; j_call: TRBJ2-7; d_call: -
cdr3_nt: TGTGCCAGCAGTTTCCGTCTAGCAGAGACCCAGTACTTC; cdr3_aa: CASSFRLAETQYF; clone_size: many; v_call: TRBV28; j_call: TRBJ2-5; d_call: -
cdr3_nt: TGTGCCAGCTCACCACCGAATGTACCACGGGGTGAAAAACTGTTTTTT; cdr3_aa: CASSPPNVPRGEKLFF; clone_size: few; v_call: TRBV18; j_call: TRBJ1-4; d_call: -
cdr3_nt: TGCAGCGTTGTGCAGGAGAGCTATGGCTACACCTTC; cdr3_aa: CSVVQESYGYTF; clone_size: -; v_call: TRBV29-1; j_call: TRBJ1-2; d_call: -
cdr3_nt: TGTGCCAGCAGCGTGAAAGAGTCCCATAATTCACCCCTCCACTTT; cdr3_aa: CASSVKESHNSPLHF; clone_size: -; v_call: TRBV9; j_call: TRBJ1-6; d_call: -
cdr3_nt: TGTGCCACCAGTGAGGGGGAGACCCAGTACTTC; cdr3_aa: CATSEGETQYF; clone_size: few; v_call: TRBV24-1; j_call: TRBJ2-5; d_call: -
cdr3_nt: TGTGCCAGCAGTGAAGAGCGGGGGGCAGGTAAAGATACGCAGTATTTT; cdr3_aa: CASSEERGAGKDTQYF; clone_size: -; v_call: TRBV6-1; j_call: TRBJ2-3; d_call: TRBD2
cdr3_nt: TGTGCCAGCAGGAGGACTAGCGGGGGGAGCACAGATACGCAGTATTTT; cdr3_aa: CASRRTSGGSTDTQYF; clone_size: many; v_call: TRBV2; j_call: TRBJ2-3; d_call: TRBD2
cdr3_nt: TGTGCCAGCAGCTGGACCTCCGGGACAGCCTACGAGCAGTACTTC; cdr3_aa: CASSWTSGTAYEQYF; clone_size: few; v_call: TRBV5-4; j_call: TRBJ2-7; d_call: TRBD1
cdr3_nt: TGTGCCAGCAGGCGGGGGGCGGATGGCTACACCTTC; cdr3_aa: CASRRGADGYTF; clone_size: few; v_call: TRBV7-2; j_call: TRBJ1-2; d_call: -
cdr3_nt: TGTGCCAGCAGTTTGGGGAGGGCCGGTACCGGGGAGCTGTTTTTT; cdr3_aa: CASSLGRAGTGELFF; clone_size: -; v_call: TRBV28; j_call: TRBJ2-2; d_call: TRBD2
cdr3_nt: TGTGCTAGTGGATGGGGCGATGAGCAGTTCTTC; cdr3_aa: CASGWGDEQFF; clone_size: few; v_call: TRBV12-5; j_call: TRBJ2-1; d_call: -
cdr3_nt: TGTGCCAGCAGCTTAGGAGGCGGGGGAGAGACCCAGTACTTC; cdr3_aa: CASSLGGGGETQYF; clone_size: many; v_call: TRBV7-2; j_call: TRBJ2-5; d_call: TRBD2
cdr3_nt: TGTGCCATCACCCCTGGACTCCTATCTGATACGCAGTATTTT; cdr3_aa: CAITPGLLSDTQYF; clone_size: -; v_call: TRBV10-3; j_call: TRBJ2-3; d_call: -
cdr3_nt: TGTGCCAGCAGCTTGGCCGGGGGGCGGGACACCGGGGAGCTGTTTTTT; cdr3_aa: CASSLAGGRDTGELFF; clone_size: few; v_call: TRBV5-4; j_call: TRBJ2-2; d_call: -
cdr3_nt: TGTGCCAGCAGCTCGGACGGTGCGAACACCGGGGAGCTGTTTTTT; cdr3_aa: CASSSDGANTGELFF; clone_size: few; v_call: TRBV7-9; j_call: TRBJ2-2; d_call: -
cdr3_nt: TGCGCCAGCAGCTGGGACCAGGCTGGACCCCAGCATTTT; cdr3_aa: CASSWDQAGPQHF; clone_size: many; v_call: TRBV5-1; j_call: TRBJ1-5; d_call: -
cdr3_nt: TGCGCCAGCAGCCAAGATATAACTAGCGGGGCGAAAATAGCCAAAAACATTCAGTACTTC; cdr3_aa: CASSQDITSGAKIAKNIQYF; clone_size: -; v_call: TRBV4-1; j_call: TRBJ2-4; d_call: TRBD2
cdr3_nt: TGTGCCAGCGTCACTACCACGACTAGCCGACAATACGAGCAGTACTTC; cdr3_aa: CASVTTTTSRQYEQYF; clone_size: few; v_call: TRBV28; j_call: TRBJ2-7; d_call: TRBD2
cdr3_nt: TGTGCCAGCAGCTTAAGAGGTACGGAGATGAGCACAGATACGCAGTATTTT; cdr3_aa: CASSLRGTEMSTDTQYF; clone_size: -; v_call: TRBV7-9; j_call: TRBJ2-3; d_call: -
cdr3_nt: TGCAGTGCTAGGACTACCCACGGGTCCCTCGAGCAGTACTTC; cdr3_aa: CSARTTHGSLEQYF; clone_size: few; v_call: TRBV20-1; j_call: TRBJ2-7; d_call: -
cdr3_nt: TGTGCCAGCAGACCCTTTGGGGCGGAGCCGGGGGAGACCCAGTACTTC; cdr3_aa: CASRPFGAEPGETQYF; clone_size: -; v_call: TRBV28; j_call: TRBJ2-5; d_call: -
cdr3_nt: TGTGCCACCAGTGGTGCCGTCGGTCAGCCCCAGCATTTT; cdr3_aa: CATSGAVGQPQHF; clone_size: -; v_call: TRBV24-1; j_call: TRBJ1-5; d_call: -
cdr3_nt: TGTGCCAGCAGCCTTGGACTAGTTGAGACAGATACGCAGTATTTT; cdr3_aa: CASSLGLVETDTQYF; clone_size: few; v_call: TRBV12-3/TRBV12-4; j_call: TRBJ2-3; d_call: TRBD2
cdr3_nt: TGTGCCAGCTCACTCGACAATCACTATGGCTACACCTTC; cdr3_aa: CASSLDNHYGYTF; clone_size: few; v_call: TRBV18; j_call: TRBJ1-2; d_call: -
cdr3_nt: TGTGCCAGCACAGGGAACAGCATACAAGAGACCCAGTACTTC; cdr3_aa: CASTGNSIQETQYF; clone_size: few; v_call: TRBV2; j_call: TRBJ2-5; d_call: -
cdr3_nt: TGCAGTGCTAGACCGGACCCACTAACGGGCGGGAGAATCTACGAGCAGTACTTC; cdr3_aa: CSARPDPLTGGRIYEQYF; clone_size: many; v_call: TRBV20-1; j_call: TRBJ2-7; d_call: TRBD2
cdr3_nt: TGCAGAGCGGGACTAGCGGGACACGAGCAGTACTTC; cdr3_aa: CRAGLAGHEQYF; clone_size: few; v_call: TRBV20-1; j_call: TRBJ2-7; d_call: TRBD2
cdr3_nt: TGCAGTGCTAGAGATCACCGGGACAGGTCTCGAATTAGTAGCAATCAGCCCCAGCATTTT; cdr3_aa: CSARDHRDRSRISSNQPQHF; clone_size: many; v_call: TRBV20-1; j_call: TRBJ1-5; d_call: TRBD1
cdr3_nt: TGTGCCACCAGTGATGCCCGAGAGACCCAGTACTTC; cdr3_aa: CATSDARETQYF; clone_size: few; v_call: TRBV24-1; j_call: TRBJ2-5; d_call: -
cdr3_nt: TGCGCCAGCAGCTTGGGACAGGGGGCCAAGGCTTACGAGCAGTACTTC; cdr3_aa: CASSLGQGAKAYEQYF; clone_size: -; v_call: TRBV5-1; j_call: TRBJ2-7; d_call: TRBD1
cdr3_nt: TGTGCCAGCAGGACTCAGCGGAGCAGCACAGATACGCAGTATTTT; cdr3_aa: CASRTQRSSTDTQYF; clone_size: few; v_call: TRBV2; j_call: TRBJ2-3; d_call: -
cdr3_nt: TGTGCCAGCAGTATGGGAAGCTCTCATGAAAAACTGTTTTTT; cdr3_aa: CASSMGSSHEKLFF; clone_size: -; v_call: TRBV25-1; j_call: TRBJ1-4; d_call: -
cdr3_nt: TGCAGTGCTAGAGTTGCCCTAGCGGGAAGCTCCTACGAGCAGTACTTC; cdr3_aa: CSARVALAGSSYEQYF; clone_size: -; v_call: TRBV20-1; j_call: TRBJ2-7; d_call: TRBD2
cdr3_nt: TGCAGTGCTAGATCCCCGGCCGGTAGCCATGAGCAGTTCTTC; cdr3_aa: CSARSPAGSHEQFF; clone_size: many; v_call: TRBV20-1; j_call: TRBJ2-1; d_call: -